The 16 T cell receptor beta chains in this list originate from one sample, sequenced in a study of fetal regulatory T cell absence and autoimmunity. This table comes from immunoSEQ multiplex PCR, and its TCRdb copy is limited to in-frame clones, with some not included. This sample has about 95,000 clones, with around 72% found just once. The sequenced sample was pancreas tissue. These receptors originate from a male donor with IPEX syndrome.

This clone was observed a handful of times. The chain has TRBV7-9 and TRBJ2-1; 13 bases line up with TRBD2. Per the germline V gene, CDR1 is SEHNR and CDR2 is FQNEAQ (reference sequence). V shed 1 base and J 7 bases; nucleotides not matched to a gene: 10. The CDR3 loop spans 18 amino acids. In DNA, the CDR3 is TGTGCCAGCAGCTTAGGGGGGACTAGCGGGGCAAAGGGAAATGAGCAGTTCTTC. Translated: CASSLGGTSGAKGNEQFF. Filled out from reference TRBV7-9 and TRBJ2-1, the complete variable domain reads DTGVSQNPRHKITKRGQNVTFRCDPISEHNRLYWYRQTLGQGPEFLTYFQNEAQLEKSRLLSDRFSAERPKGSFSTLEIQRTEQGDSAMYLCASSLGGTSGAKGNEQFFGPGTRLTVL.

The chain recombines TRBV7-9 with TRBJ2-2; 9 bases align to TRBD2. CDR3 length equals 16 residues. V was clipped by 4 bases and J by 11 bases; unmatched bases: 14. Germline V lookup: CDR1 SEHNR, CDR2 FQNEAQ (reference sequence). CDR3 amino acids: CASSSPRGGPRGELFF. CDR3 nucleotide sequence: TGTGCCAGCAGCTCGCCGCGGGGGGGCCCACGGGGAGAGCTGTTTTTT. Based on the CDR3 plus reference TRBV7-9 and TRBJ2-2, the full variable domain is DTGVSQNPRHKITKRGQNVTFRCDPISEHNRLYWYRQTLGQGPEFLTYFQNEAQLEKSRLLSDRFSAERPKGSFSTLEIQRTEQGDSAMYLCASSSPRGGPRGELFFGEGSRLTVL.

This sequence joins TRBV6-5 and TRBJ1-1; 8 bases agree with TRBD1. This CDR3 is built from 15 residues. Germline-derived CDR1 and CDR2 are MNHEY and SVGAGI. Trimming at V came to 4 bases and at J to 0 bases, leaving 4 bases not matched to a gene. The CDR3 loop reads CASSSGQGMNTEAFF. As DNA, the CDR3 is TGTGCCAGCAGTTCCGGACAGGGCATGAACACTGAAGCTTTCTTT.

This chain links TRBV4-3 with TRBJ2-7; D tentatively reads TRBD1 or TRBD2 (5 bases each). The ends were cut back, 1 base at V and 2 bases at J, with 12 bases in the middle. CDR3 length: 15 residues. Germline CDR1 and CDR2: LGHNA and YSLEER. The DNA of the CDR3 is TGCGCCAGCAGCCAAGCTGGGGGATTCGCCTACGAGCAGTACTTC. Encoded protein: CASSQAGGFAYEQYF.

V usage is TRBV18 and J usage is TRBJ2-3, with 8 bases matching TRBD1. CDR3 length equals 16 residues. The J segment lost 5 bases and the V segment lost 3 bases, leaving 10 bases of the junction unmatched. CDR1 is KGHSH and CDR2 is LQKENI in the germline V gene. Here the CDR3 DNA reads TGTGCCAGCTCACCGCTTACAGGGGGTGTGGGAGATACGCAGTATTTT. Its translation is CASSPLTGGVGDTQYF.

V and J are TRBV6-5 and TRBJ2-7, with TRBD2 identical over 8 bases. V lost 5 bases and J lost 2; bases outside the gene matches: 8. Germline V CDR1 and CDR2: MNHEY, SVGAGI. The CDR3 has 15 amino acids. This chain's CDR3 is CASSPGAGGPYEQYF. CDR3 nucleotides: TGTGCCAGCAGTCCCGGGGCGGGAGGACCCTACGAGCAGTACTTC.

The chain employs TRBV4-3 and TRBJ2-5; D might be TRBD1 (6 bases). V gave up 0 bases and J gave up 4 bases, with 9 bases separating them. The CDR3 extends over 14 amino acids. Germline CDR1 and CDR2: LGHNA and YSLEER. CDR3: CASSQEGRGETQYF. DNA for the CDR3: TGCGCCAGCAGCCAAGAAGGCAGGGGAGAGACCCAGTACTTC.

This clone was detected a few times. V is TRBV7-9 and J is TRBJ2-7; the D gene is possibly TRBD2 (6 bases). Germline CDR1 reads SEHNR; CDR2 reads FQNEAQ (reference sequence). Trimming removed 5 bases at V and 3 bases at J, with 20 bases between. The CDR3 spans 16 residues. CDR3 in amino acids: CASSPSNGGIGYEQYF. DNA of the CDR3: TGTGCCAGCAGCCCCTCAAACGGGGGAATCGGCTACGAGCAGTACTTC.

The chain carries TRBV13 and TRBJ2-7; TRBD1 aligns across 8 bases. There are 15 residues in the CDR3. V trimming: 0 bases; J trimming: 4 bases; junction bases outside the gene matches: 5. Germline CDR1 PRHDT, CDR2 FYEKMQ (reference sequence). CDR3 protein: CASSLGRGQGYEQYF. CDR3 DNA: TGTGCCAGCAGCTTAGGCCGAGGACAGGGTTACGAGCAGTACTTC.

The gene calls are TRBV11-2 and TRBJ2-1; no firm D call. CDR3 length equals 14 residues. V was pared by 2 bases and J by 8 bases, with 13 bases between. The germline CDR1 and CDR2 sequences are SGHAT and FQNNGV. Here the CDR3 reads CASSLNSVGYEQFF. DNA for the CDR3: TGTGCCAGCAGCTTAAACTCAGTGGGCTATGAGCAGTTCTTC. Drawing the rest from reference TRBV11-2 and TRBJ2-1, the complete variable domain is EAGVAQSPRYKIIEKRQSVAFWCNPISGHATLYWYQQILGQGPKLLIQFQNNGVVDDSQLPKDRFSAERLKGVDSTLKIQPAKLEDSAVYLCASSLNSVGYEQFFGPGTRLTVL.

The J gene is TRBJ2-5, the V gene TRBV14, with TRBD1 identical over 9 bases. The trim removed 5 bases at V and 5 bases at J, leaving 6 bases unmatched. Germline V gene sequence: CDR1 SGHDN, CDR2 FVKESK. The CDR3 is 14 residues long. The CDR3 DNA reads as TGTGCCAGCAGCACTGGACAGGGGAGGGAGACCCAGTACTTC. It specifies CASSTGQGRETQYF.

The gene calls are TRBV11-3 and TRBJ1-1; TRBD1 might be the D (5 bases). Per germline, CDR1 SGHNT and CDR2 YENEEA. V lost 1 base to trimming and J lost 6 bases, with 9 bases between them. The CDR3 runs 13 residues. The CDR3 region is CASSLGGLAEAFF. The CDR3 DNA reads TGTGCCAGCAGCTTAGGGGGGTTGGCTGAAGCTTTCTTT.

The chain combines TRBV11-2 with TRBJ2-1, with D possibly matching TRBD1 (5 bases). This CDR3 contains 13 residues. CDR1 is SGHAT, CDR2 FQNNGV, per germline. V dropped 8 bases and J dropped 2 bases, with 10 bases sitting between them. The CDR3: CASRQTAYNEQFF. In DNA form, the CDR3 reads TGTGCCAGCCGCCAGACAGCCTACAATGAGCAGTTCTTC.

This rearrangement joins TRBV19 to TRBJ1-1; no reliable D call. The V and J ends lost 11 bases and 1 base respectively, with 11 bases between them. The CDR3 loop spans 12 amino acids. CDR1 and CDR2 from the germline V gene are LNHDA and SQIVND (reference sequence). The CDR3 nucleotides are TGTGCCGTACTAGGGCAGAACACTGAAGCTTTCTTT. It is translated as CAVLGQNTEAFF.

This CDR3 is CASSERQANQPQHF. CDR3 DNA sequence: TGTGCCAGCAGTGAACGGCAGGCCAATCAGCCCCAGCATTTT. The rearrangement links TRBV6-1 to TRBJ1-5; no reliable D call. Trimming shortened V by 2 bases and J by 3 bases, and 8 bases separated the two germline ends. This CDR3 is 14 amino acids long. Looked up from germline, CDR1 is MNHNS and CDR2 is SASEGT.

The rearrangement links TRBV19 to TRBJ1-4, with D unresolved. Looked up from germline, CDR1 is LNHDA and CDR2 is SQIVND (reference sequence). This CDR3 is built from 14 residues. V shed 9 bases and J shed 7 bases, with 18 bases lying between them. The CDR3 nucleotides are TGTGCCAGCCGGTTTATAGGGCTGGGTGAAAAACTGTTTTTT. This encodes CASRFIGLGEKLFF.